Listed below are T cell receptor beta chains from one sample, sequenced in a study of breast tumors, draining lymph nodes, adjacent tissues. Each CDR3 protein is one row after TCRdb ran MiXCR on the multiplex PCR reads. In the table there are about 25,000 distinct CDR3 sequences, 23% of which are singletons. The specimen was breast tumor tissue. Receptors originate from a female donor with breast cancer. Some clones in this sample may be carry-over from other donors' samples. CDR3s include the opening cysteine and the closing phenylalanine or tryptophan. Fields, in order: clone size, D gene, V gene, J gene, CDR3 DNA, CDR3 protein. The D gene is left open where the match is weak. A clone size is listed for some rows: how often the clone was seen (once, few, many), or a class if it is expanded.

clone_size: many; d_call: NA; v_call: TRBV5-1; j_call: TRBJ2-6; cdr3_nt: TGCGCCAGCAGACTCTCGGGGGCCGGGGCCAACGTCCTGACTTTC; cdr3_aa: CASRLSGAGANVLTF
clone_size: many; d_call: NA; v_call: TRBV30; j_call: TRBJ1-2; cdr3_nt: TGTGCCAGGGCCAGGGGTGGTAACTATGGCTACACCTTC; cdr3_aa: CARARGGNYGYTF
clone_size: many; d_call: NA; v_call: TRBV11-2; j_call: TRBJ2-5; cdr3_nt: TGTGCCAGCAGCTTAGATTTGGGCCCTCGGACACCCCGTCGGACCCAGTACTTC; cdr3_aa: CASSLDLGPRTPRRTQYF
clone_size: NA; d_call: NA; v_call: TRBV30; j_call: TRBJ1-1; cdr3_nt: TGTGCCTGGAGTGGGAGAACTGAAGCTTTCTTT; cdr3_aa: CAWSGRTEAFF
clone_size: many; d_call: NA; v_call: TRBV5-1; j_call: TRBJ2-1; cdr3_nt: TGCGCCAGCAGCTACATACCCGGGGAGAGCTCCTACAATGAGCAGTTCTTC; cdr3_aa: CASSYIPGESSYNEQFF
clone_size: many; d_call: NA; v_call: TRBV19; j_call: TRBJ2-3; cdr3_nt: TGTGCCAGTAGTGTCACAAGGCAGACGCAGTATTTT; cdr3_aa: CASSVTRQTQYF
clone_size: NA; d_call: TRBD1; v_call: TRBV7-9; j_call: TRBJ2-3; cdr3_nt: TGTGCCAGCAGCCCGGGACAGAGCACAGATACGCAGTATTTT; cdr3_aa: CASSPGQSTDTQYF
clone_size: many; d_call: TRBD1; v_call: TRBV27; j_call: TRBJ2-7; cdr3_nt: TGTGCCAGCAGTTTAGCAGGGGGCTACGAGCAGTACTTC; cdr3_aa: CASSLAGGYEQYF
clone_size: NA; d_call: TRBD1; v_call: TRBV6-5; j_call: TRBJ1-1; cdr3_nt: TGTGCCAGCCAGATTAAAGACAGGGGAGTCACTGAAGCTTTCTTT; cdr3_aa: CASQIKDRGVTEAFF
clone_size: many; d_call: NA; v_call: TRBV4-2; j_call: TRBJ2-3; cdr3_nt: TGTGCCAGCAGCCAAGATGGGGCGGGCTCCGGCGGAGATACGCAGTATTTT; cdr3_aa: CASSQDGAGSGGDTQYF
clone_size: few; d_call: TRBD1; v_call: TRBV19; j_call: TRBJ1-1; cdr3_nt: TGTGCCAGTAGTATAGCGGGACAGTACACTGAAGCTTTCTTT; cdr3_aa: CASSIAGQYTEAFF
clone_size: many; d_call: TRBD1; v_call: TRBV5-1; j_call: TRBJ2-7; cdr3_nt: TGCGCCAGCAGCTTGGCAGGGGGCGCCGAGCAGTACTTC; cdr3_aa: CASSLAGGAEQYF
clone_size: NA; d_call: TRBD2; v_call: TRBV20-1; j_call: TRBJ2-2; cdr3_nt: TGCAGTGCTGTAGCGGGAGGTAACACCGGGGAGCTGTTTTTT; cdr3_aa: CSAVAGGNTGELFF
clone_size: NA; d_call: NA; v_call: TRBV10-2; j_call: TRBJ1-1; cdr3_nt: TGCGCCAGTTGGGGAGGGGGGATGAACACTGAAGCCTTCTTT; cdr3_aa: CASWGGGMNTEAFF
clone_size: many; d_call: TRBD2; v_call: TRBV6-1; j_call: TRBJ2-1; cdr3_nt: TGTGCCACTACAGCGGGAGCCTACAATGAGCAGTTCTTC; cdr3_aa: CATTAGAYNEQFF
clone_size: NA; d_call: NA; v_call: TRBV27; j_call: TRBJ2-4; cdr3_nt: TGTGCCAGCAGCCCCGGGAGAACCTCAGCCAAAAACATTCAGTACTTC; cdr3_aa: CASSPGRTSAKNIQYF
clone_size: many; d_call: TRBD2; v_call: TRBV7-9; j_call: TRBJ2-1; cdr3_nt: TGTGCCAGCAGCTTAAAGGGTGGGACTAGCGGAGGGAATGAGCAGTTCTTC; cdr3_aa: CASSLKGGTSGGNEQFF
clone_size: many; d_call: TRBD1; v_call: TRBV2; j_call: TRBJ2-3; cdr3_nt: TGTGCCAGCAGTTCGACAGGGAATGCAGATACGCAGTATTTT; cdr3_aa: CASSSTGNADTQYF
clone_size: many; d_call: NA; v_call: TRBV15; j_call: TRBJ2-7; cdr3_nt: TGTGCCACCAGCAGAGACCGCCCCCGGGGGGAGCAGTACTTC; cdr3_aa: CATSRDRPRGEQYF
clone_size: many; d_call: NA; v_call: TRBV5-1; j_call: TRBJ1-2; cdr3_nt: TGCGCCAGCAGCTTGAACAGGAACTATGGCTACACCTTC; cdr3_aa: CASSLNRNYGYTF
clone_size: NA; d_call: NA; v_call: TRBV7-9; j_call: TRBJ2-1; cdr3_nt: TGTGCCAGCAGCCGCGTGGGAGTGCCCTACAATGAGCAGTTCTTC; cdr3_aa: CASSRVGVPYNEQFF
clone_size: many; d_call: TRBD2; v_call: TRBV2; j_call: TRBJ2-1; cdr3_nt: TGTGCCAGCAGAAGCGGGACTAGCGGGAACAATGAGCAGTTCTTC; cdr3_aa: CASRSGTSGNNEQFF
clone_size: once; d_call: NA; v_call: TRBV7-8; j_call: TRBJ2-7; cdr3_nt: TGTGCCAGCCGCAGAGGAGTGGGCAGTCCCTACGAGCAGTACTTC; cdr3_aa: CASRRGVGSPYEQYF
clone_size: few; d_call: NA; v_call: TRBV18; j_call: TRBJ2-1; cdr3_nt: TGTGCCAGCTCACCACCGGGAACCATAGGAGCAAATGAGCAGTTCTTC; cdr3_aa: CASSPPGTIGANEQFF
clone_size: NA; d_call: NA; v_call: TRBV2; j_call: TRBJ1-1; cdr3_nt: TGTGCCAGCATTTGGACAGAGAACACTGAAGCTTTCTTT; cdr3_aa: CASIWTENTEAFF
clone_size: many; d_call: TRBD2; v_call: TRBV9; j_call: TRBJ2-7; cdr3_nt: TGTGCCAGCAGCCTCCACCCCCCACTAGCGGCTACCTACGAGCAGTACTTC; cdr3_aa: CASSLHPPLAATYEQYF
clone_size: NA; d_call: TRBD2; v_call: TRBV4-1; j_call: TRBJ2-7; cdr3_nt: TGCGCCAGCAGCCAAGAACGTACTAGCGGCTACGAGCAGTACTTC; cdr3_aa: CASSQERTSGYEQYF
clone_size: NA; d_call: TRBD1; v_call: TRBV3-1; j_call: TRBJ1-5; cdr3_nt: TGTGCCAGCAGCCAAGGCTCCCGACAGGGGGTTCAGCCCCAGCATTTT; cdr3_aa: CASSQGSRQGVQPQHF
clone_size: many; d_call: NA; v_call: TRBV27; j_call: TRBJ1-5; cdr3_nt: TGTGCCAGCAGTTTATTGGGTGGAAGCAATCAGCCCCAGCATTTT; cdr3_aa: CASSLLGGSNQPQHF
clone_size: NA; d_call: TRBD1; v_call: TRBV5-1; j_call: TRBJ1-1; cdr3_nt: TGCGCCAGCAGCCTTCAGGCAGGGGGTTTAAGCACTGAAGCTTTCTTT; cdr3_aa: CASSLQAGGLSTEAFF
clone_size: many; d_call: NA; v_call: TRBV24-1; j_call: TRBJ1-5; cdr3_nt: TGTGCCACCAGTGACCAGAATCAGCCCCAGCATTTT; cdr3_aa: CATSDQNQPQHF
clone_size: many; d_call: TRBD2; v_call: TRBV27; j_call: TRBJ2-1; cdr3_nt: TGTGCCAGCAGCCCGGTGTCACCGGGACTAGCGGTGGATGAGCAGTTCTTC; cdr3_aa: CASSPVSPGLAVDEQFF
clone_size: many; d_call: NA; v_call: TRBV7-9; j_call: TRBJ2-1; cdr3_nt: TGTGCCAGCAGCCCCAGCGGGTACTCCTACAATGAGCAGTTCTTC; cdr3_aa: CASSPSGYSYNEQFF
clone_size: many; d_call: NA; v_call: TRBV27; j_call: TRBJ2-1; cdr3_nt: TGTGCCAGCCCCAGGCCTCCCCATGAGCAGTTCTTC; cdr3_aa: CASPRPPHEQFF
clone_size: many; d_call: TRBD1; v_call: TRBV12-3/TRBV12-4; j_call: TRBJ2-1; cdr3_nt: TGTGCCAGCAGTTTCGGATTCCAGGGGGCGTACAATGAGCAGTTCTTC; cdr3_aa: CASSFGFQGAYNEQFF
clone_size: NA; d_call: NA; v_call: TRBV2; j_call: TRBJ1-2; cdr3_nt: TGTGCCAGCAGACCGGCCCCCTTAGCTGGCTACACCTTC; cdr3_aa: CASRPAPLAGYTF
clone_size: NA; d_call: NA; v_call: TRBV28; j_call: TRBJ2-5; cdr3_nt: TGTGCCAGCAGTTTAGATTTATACCACCAAGAGACCCAGTACTTC; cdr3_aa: CASSLDLYHQETQYF
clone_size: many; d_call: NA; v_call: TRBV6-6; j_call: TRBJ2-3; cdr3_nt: TGTGCCAGCAGGTACAGGGTTACGGATACGCAGTATTTT; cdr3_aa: CASRYRVTDTQYF
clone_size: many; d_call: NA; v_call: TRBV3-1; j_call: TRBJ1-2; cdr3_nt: TGTGCCAGCAGCCAGTCCTCGGGAGGCTACACCTTC; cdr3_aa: CASSQSSGGYTF
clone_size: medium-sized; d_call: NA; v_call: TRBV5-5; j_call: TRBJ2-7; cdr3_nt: TGTGCCAGCAGACCCGGTGGGGCGGGGGCTCTCTACGAGCAGTACTTC; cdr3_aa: CASRPGGAGALYEQYF
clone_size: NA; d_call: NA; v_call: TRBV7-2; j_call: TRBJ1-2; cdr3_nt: TGTGCCAGCAGCTTAGTCCCATCGGGGTGGGGGGTCTATGGCTACACCTTC; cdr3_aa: CASSLVPSGWGVYGYTF
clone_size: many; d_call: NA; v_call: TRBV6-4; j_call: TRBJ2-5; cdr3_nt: TGTGCCAGCAGTGACGGTGGGGGTGAGACCCAGTACTTC; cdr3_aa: CASSDGGGETQYF
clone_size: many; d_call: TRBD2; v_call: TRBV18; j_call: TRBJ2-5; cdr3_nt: TGTGCCAGCTCACCCGCTAGCGGGAGTGAGACCCAGTACTTC; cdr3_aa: CASSPASGSETQYF
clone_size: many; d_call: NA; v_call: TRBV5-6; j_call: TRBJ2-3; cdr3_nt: TGTGCCAGCAGCTTTTGGCGGAGTAGCACAGATACGCAGTATTTT; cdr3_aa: CASSFWRSSTDTQYF